One TCR beta chain is described in this entry. Its antigen is undetermined. A read error may account for a junction end that differs from germline. This specimen comes from a study of shared clonotypes between healthy human individuals. Turning to the study itself: Three plates each covered CD4 naive and memory; CD8 naive two, CD8 memory one. The study's findings and limits: Clonotypes that were shared across a few donors made up around 5.5% of naive CD4 clonotypes. Though the depth was large, rarefaction showed that sorted-subset sequencing was incomplete. The study generally estimated greater richness for naive than memory subsets.

Germline CDR1 and CDR2: LNHDA and SQIVND (reference sequence). The CDR3 covers 12 residues. Profiling relied on immunoSEQ multiplex PCR, and the TCRdb table lists in-frame clones only, not all of them. The sample records under 1,100,000 clones, around 76% being singletons. This receptor was taken from a man younger than 30 in good health. The chain recombines TRBV19 with TRBJ1-3; no reliable D call. The specimen was memory CD4+ T cells sorted from blood. Subset defined: CD45RA-negative fraction. This CDR3 reads CASSIVGRTIYF. CDR3 nucleotide sequence: TGTGCCAGTAGCATAGTTGGGCGCACCATATATTTT.